Included here is one TCR beta chain sequence, with context. The data originate from a study of control samples from healthy donors and cancer patients. Some clones are missing from TCRdb's copy, which holds only in-frame ones; the method was immunoSEQ multiplex PCR. Among tens of thousands of clones listed, roughly 80% were seen once. Per germline, CDR1 SGHRS and CDR2 YFSETQ. This CDR3 is built from 14 residues. Trimming left V 0 bases short and J 1 base short, with 7 bases between. This TCR came from a man between 70 and 80 years old with lung cancer. The material sequenced was PBMCs. The chain uses TRBV5-1 and TRBJ1-1; D unclear. The CDR3 nucleotides are TGCGCCAGCAGCTTGGGGTCAGCGAACACTGAAGCTTTCTTT. This sequence encodes CASSLGSANTEAFF. Together with reference TRBV5-1 and TRBJ1-1, the CDR3 gives the full variable domain: KAGVTQTPRYLIKTRGQQVTLSCSPISGHRSVSWYQQTPGQGLQFLFEYFSETQRNKGNFPGRFSGRQFSNSRSEMNVSTLELGDSALYLCASSLGSANTEAFFGQGTRLTVV.